This paragraph reports one T cell receptor (beta chain). Its target is unknown. Germline-derived CDR1 and CDR2 are LNHDA and SQIVND (reference sequence). The CDR3 length is 14 residues. V lost 5 bases and J lost 7, with 15 bases in between. This sample stems from a study of OX40 agonist ivuxolimab in advanced cancers. On the study more broadly: Patients were dosed intravenously with ivuxolimab at 0.01 to 10 mg/kg every 2 weeks.

Whole-study findings and limits: Average numbers of expanded clones were greater in CD8+ T cells than in CD4+.

Profiled with immunoSEQ multiplex PCR; TCRdb holds only in-frame clones, not every one. The sample has just under 100,000 clones, roughly 94% seen once; the top ten hold 0.15% to 0.2%. The receptor was derived from an adult with an advanced solid tumor such as melanoma, head and neck, liver or kidney cancer. The V and J genes are TRBV19 and TRBJ2-1; no definite D call. This specimen consisted of CD4+ or CD8+ T cells sorted from blood, obtained in a trial of the OX40 agonist ivuxolimab. The CDR3: CASSEPPRLNEQFF. Written as DNA, the CDR3 is TGTGCCAGTAGTGAACCCCCCCGACTGAATGAGCAGTTCTTC.